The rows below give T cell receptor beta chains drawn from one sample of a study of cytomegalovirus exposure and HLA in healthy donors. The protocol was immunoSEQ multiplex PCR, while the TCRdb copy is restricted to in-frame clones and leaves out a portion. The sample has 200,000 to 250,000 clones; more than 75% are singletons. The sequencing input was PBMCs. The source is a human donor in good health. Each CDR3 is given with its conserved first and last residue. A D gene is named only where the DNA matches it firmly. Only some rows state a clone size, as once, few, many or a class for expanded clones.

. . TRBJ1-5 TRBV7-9 CASSSTGVPGEPQHF TGTGCCAGCAGCTCAACGGGGGTGCCGGGGGAGCCCCAGCATTTT
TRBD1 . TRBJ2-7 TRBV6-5 CASSYQPGQGYEQYF TGTGCCAGCAGTTATCAGCCGGGACAGGGCTACGAGCAGTACTTC
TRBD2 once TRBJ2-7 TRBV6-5 CASSSLTSGNLYEQYF TGTGCCAGCAGTTCCTTGACTAGCGGGAATCTCTACGAGCAGTACTTC
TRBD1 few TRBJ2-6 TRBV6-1 CASSEFPGTVTGANVLTF TGTGCCAGCAGTGAATTCCCTGGGACAGTAACTGGGGCCAACGTCCTGACTTTC
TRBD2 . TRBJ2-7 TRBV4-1 CASSQVTSGNYEQYF TGCGCCAGCAGCCAAGTTACTAGCGGGAACTACGAGCAGTACTTC
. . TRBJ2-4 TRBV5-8 CASSQGGGFPAHVDIQYF TGTGCCAGCAGCCAAGGGGGGGGCTTCCCCGCTCATGTCGACATTCAGTACTTC
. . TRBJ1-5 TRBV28 CASSFGSRGNQPQHF TGTGCCAGCAGTTTTGGATCACGAGGGAATCAGCCCCAGCATTTT
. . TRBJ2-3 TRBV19 CASSPGVDTQYF TGTGCCAGTAGCCCAGGGGTAGATACGCAGTATTTT
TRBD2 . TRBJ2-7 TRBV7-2 CASSRSGRARDYHYEQYF TGTGCCAGCAGCCGGAGCGGGAGGGCCAGGGACTATCACTACGAGCAGTACTTC
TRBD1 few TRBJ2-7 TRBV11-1 CASSLRAGTVSYEQYF TGTGCCAGCAGCCTAAGAGCCGGGACAGTCTCCTACGAGCAGTACTTC
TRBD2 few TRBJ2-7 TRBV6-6 CASSYGGRAGEQYF TGTGCCAGCAGTTACGGCGGGAGGGCCGGAGAGCAGTACTTC
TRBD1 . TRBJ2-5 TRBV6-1 CASSTGVETQYF TGTGCCAGCAGTACAGGGGTGGAGACCCAGTACTTC
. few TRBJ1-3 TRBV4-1 CASSQDTGYGNTIYF TGCGCCAGCAGCCAAGACACAGGGTATGGAAACACCATATATTTT
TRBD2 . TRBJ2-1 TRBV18 CASSPLTSGSSYNEQFF TGTGCCAGCTCACCACTGACTAGCGGGAGCTCCTACAATGAGCAGTTCTTC
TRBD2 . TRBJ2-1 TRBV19 CATLSGRQYEQFF TGTGCCACGCTCAGCGGGAGGCAGTATGAGCAGTTCTTC
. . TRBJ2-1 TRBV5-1 CASSPATRNEQFF TGCGCCAGCAGCCCCGCAACCCGGAATGAGCAGTTCTTC
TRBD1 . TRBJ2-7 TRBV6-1 CASSLEQGVSYEQYF TGTGCCAGCAGTTTGGAACAGGGGGTCAGCTACGAGCAGTACTTC
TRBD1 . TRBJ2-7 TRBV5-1 CASMLDIGGFYEQYF TGCGCCAGCATGCTTGATATAGGGGGCTTCTACGAGCAGTACTTC
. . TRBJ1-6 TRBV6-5 CASSVGGTSPLHF TGTGCCAGCAGCGTCGGGGGGACTTCACCCCTCCACTTT
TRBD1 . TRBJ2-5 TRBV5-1 CASSPGTGQETQYF TGCGCCAGCAGCCCCGGGACAGGCCAAGAGACCCAGTACTTC
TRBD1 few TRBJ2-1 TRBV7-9 CASSSSGGYNEQFF TGTGCCAGCAGCTCCTCAGGGGGCTACAATGAGCAGTTCTTC
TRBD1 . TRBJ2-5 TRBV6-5 CASSGQGVETQYF TGTGCCAGCTCGGGACAGGGGGTGGAGACCCAGTACTTC
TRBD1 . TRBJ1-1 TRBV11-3 CASSLTGGTEAFF TGTGCCAGCAGCCTAACAGGGGGCACTGAAGCTTTCTTT
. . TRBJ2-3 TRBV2 CAIGTPSTDTQYF TGTGCCATTGGGACTCCTAGCACAGATACGCAGTATTTT
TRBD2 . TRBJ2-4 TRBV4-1 CASSQDRLAGSNIQYF TGCGCCAGCAGCCAAGACCGACTAGCGGGATCAAACATTCAGTACTTC
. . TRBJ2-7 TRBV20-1 CSATSFYEQYF TGCAGTGCTACCTCTTTCTACGAGCAGTACTTC
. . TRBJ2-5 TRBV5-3 CARSLVPQGETQYF TGTGCCAGAAGCTTGGTTCCCCAGGGGGAGACCCAGTACTTC
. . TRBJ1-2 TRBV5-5 CASSPRGDGYTF TGTGCCAGCAGCCCGCGGGGGGATGGCTACACCTTC
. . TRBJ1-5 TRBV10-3 CAISEGDSNQPQHF TGTGCCATCAGTGAAGGGGATAGCAATCAGCCCCAGCATTTT
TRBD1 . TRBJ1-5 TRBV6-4 CASSRQGARQPQHF TGTGCCAGCAGTCGACAGGGTGCGAGGCAGCCCCAGCATTTT
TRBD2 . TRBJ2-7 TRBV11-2 CASRRVAGNSYEQYF TGTGCCAGCCGAAGGGTAGCGGGCAACTCCTACGAGCAGTACTTC
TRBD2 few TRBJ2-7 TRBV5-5 CASSLRLAGGYTYEQYF TGTGCCAGCAGCCTTAGACTAGCGGGAGGCTATACCTACGAGCAGTACTTC
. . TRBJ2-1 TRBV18 CASSPPEGEQFF TGTGCCAGCTCCCCGCCCGAGGGTGAGCAGTTCTTC
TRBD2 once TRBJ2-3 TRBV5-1 CASSLGLAGVVDTQYF TGCGCCAGCAGCTTAGGACTAGCGGGAGTTGTAGATACGCAGTATTTT
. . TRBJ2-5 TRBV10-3 CAISESGTQYF TGTGCCATCAGTGAATCCGGGACCCAGTACTTC
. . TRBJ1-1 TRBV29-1 CSSQQGNTEAFF TGCAGCTCACAGCAGGGGAACACTGAAGCTTTCTTT
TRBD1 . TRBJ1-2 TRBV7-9 CASSQAGGHGYTF TGTGCCAGCAGCCAAGCAGGGGGCCATGGCTACACCTTC
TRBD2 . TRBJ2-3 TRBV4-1 CASSQPGLAVFTDTQYF TGCGCCAGCAGCCAACCCGGACTAGCGGTATTCACAGATACGCAGTATTTT
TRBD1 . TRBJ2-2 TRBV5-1 CASSPYRDRRTGELFF TGCGCCAGCAGTCCCTACCGGGACAGACGAACCGGGGAGCTGTTTTTT
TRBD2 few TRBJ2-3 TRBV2 CASGLAGTTDTQYF TGTGCCAGCGGACTAGCGGGGACCACAGATACGCAGTATTTT
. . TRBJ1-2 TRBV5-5 CASSLQMYGYTF TGTGCCAGCAGCTTACAGATGTATGGCTACACCTTC
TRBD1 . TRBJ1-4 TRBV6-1 CASSEGQGTEKLFF TGTGCCAGCAGCGAGGGACAGGGTACTGAAAAACTGTTTTTT
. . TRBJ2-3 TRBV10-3 CAIRTRETGTDTQYF TGTGCCATCAGAACGAGGGAGACCGGCACAGATACGCAGTATTTT
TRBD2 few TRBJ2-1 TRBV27 CASSLLLAGVIEQFF TGTGCCAGCAGTTTATTACTAGCGGGAGTAATTGAGCAGTTCTTC
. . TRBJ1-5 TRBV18 CASSPPGEGSEWPQHF TGTGCCAGCTCACCACCAGGGGAAGGATCAGAATGGCCCCAGCATTTT
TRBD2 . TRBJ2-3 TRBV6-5 CASTTTSGKYTQYF TGTGCCAGCACCACGACTAGCGGCAAGTATACGCAGTATTTT
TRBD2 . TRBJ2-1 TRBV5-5 CASSSGGGSSYNEQFF TGTGCCAGCAGTTCCGGCGGCGGGAGCTCCTACAATGAGCAGTTCTTC
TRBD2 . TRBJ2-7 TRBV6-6 CASSRGLAGDEQYF TGTGCCAGCAGCCGAGGACTAGCGGGAGACGAGCAGTACTTC
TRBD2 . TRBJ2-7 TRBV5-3 CARSLAGRTSVYEQYF TGTGCCAGAAGCTTGGCTGGGCGGACTAGCGTATACGAGCAGTACTTC
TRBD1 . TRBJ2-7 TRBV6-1 CASSERDRDSYEQYF TGTGCCAGCAGTGAACGGGACAGGGATTCCTACGAGCAGTACTTC
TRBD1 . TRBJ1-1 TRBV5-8 CASSWGTGGSFTMNTEAFF TGTGCCAGCAGTTGGGGGACAGGGGGCTCGTTTACGATGAACACTGAAGCTTTCTTT
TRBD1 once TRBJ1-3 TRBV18 CASSPGQISGNTIYF TGTGCCAGCTCACCGGGACAGATCTCTGGAAACACCATATATTTT
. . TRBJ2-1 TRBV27 CASSLSFLSDNEQFF TGTGCCAGCAGTTTGTCCTTCTTGTCGGACAATGAGCAGTTCTTC
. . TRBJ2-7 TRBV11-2 CASSKIQGSIYEQYF TGTGCCAGCAGCAAGATACAGGGCTCAATCTACGAGCAGTACTTC
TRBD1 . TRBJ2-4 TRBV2 CASSAGQDIQYF TGTGCCAGCAGTGCGGGACAGGACATTCAGTACTTC
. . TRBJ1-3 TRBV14 CASSQDRPYRGSPGNTIYF TGTGCCAGCAGCCAAGACAGGCCCTACCGAGGGAGCCCTGGAAACACCATATATTTT
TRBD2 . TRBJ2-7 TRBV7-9 CASSLAGGSPHEQYF TGTGCCAGCAGCTTAGCTGGCGGGAGTCCCCACGAGCAGTACTTC
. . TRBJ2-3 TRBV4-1 CASSRRESTVRIPDTQYF TGCGCCAGCAGCCGCAGGGAATCGACTGTTCGTATCCCAGATACGCAGTATTTT
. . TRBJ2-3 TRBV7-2 CASSGERGSDTQYF TGTGCCAGCAGCGGAGAGAGGGGGTCAGATACGCAGTATTTT
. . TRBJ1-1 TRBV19 CASSTGSTEAFF TGTGCCAGTAGTACAGGATCCACTGAAGCTTTCTTT